This T cell receptor (beta chain) was retrieved from a study of cytomegalovirus exposure and HLA in healthy donors. The study, taken as a whole, reports: Evidence from a later analysis indicated that most CMV-associated TCR beta chains looked HLA-restricted.

The table lists this clone with a few counts. Its antigen is not known. No DNA is shown, since the ends of the CDR3 on it are uncertain; the CDR3 is the one TCRdb lists. The germline V gene has CDR1 MDHEN and CDR2 SYDVKM. The CDR3 length equals 14 residues, ends included. Both 60 Vbeta primers and 13 Jbeta primers went into the PCR. Original handling: An analysis that came later counted some 85 million unique TCR beta chains, 9 million to 12 million shared. This table comes from immunoSEQ multiplex PCR, and its TCRdb copy is limited to in-frame clones, with some not included. V, J and clone size derive from that table, while D and trimming were established from the DNA sequence. Of about 110,000 clones listed, 65% to 80% are singletons.

The rearrangement uses TRBV28 and TRBJ1-4. This clonotype was obtained from a man aged 55-75 years in good health and CMV-seronegative. Sequencing was performed on PBMCs. The CDR3 is CASSFLAANEKLFF.